This T cell receptor beta chain was recovered during a study of OX40 agonist ivuxolimab in advanced cancers. V lost 3 bases and J lost 4; bases outside the gene matches: 5. This CDR3 has 16 residues. The germline CDR1 and CDR2 sequences are SGHAT and FQNNGV. The repertoire was sequenced with immunoSEQ multiplex PCR; TCRdb's copy has only in-frame clones and lacks some. The table lists 45,000 to 60,000 clones, roughly three quarters of them singletons. The clonotype originates from an adult with an advanced solid tumor such as melanoma, head and neck, liver or kidney cancer. This chain links TRBV11-2 with TRBJ2-1, with 11 nucleotides matching TRBD2. This specimen consisted of CD4+ or CD8+ T cells sorted from blood, obtained in a trial of the OX40 agonist ivuxolimab. The CDR3 is CASSFGTSGGYNEQFF. DNA for the CDR3: TGTGCCAGCAGCTTTGGGACTAGCGGAGGATACAATGAGCAGTTCTTC. The whole variable domain, filled in from reference TRBV11-2 and TRBJ2-1, reads EAGVAQSPRYKIIEKRQSVAFWCNPISGHATLYWYQQILGQGPKLLIQFQNNGVVDDSQLPKDRFSAERLKGVDSTLKIQPAKLEDSAVYLCASSFGTSGGYNEQFFGPGTRLTVL.